The 29 T cell receptor beta chains presented below share a single source sample, sequenced in a study of post-analysis software for immune sequencing data. Study-level points and caveats: A handful of TRBV segments were significantly more frequent in patients than in controls. TRBV5-6, TRBV5-1 and TRBV20-1 were among these segments.

Their antigen targets remain unknown. Sequencing libraries made from TCR beta cDNA carried unique molecular identifiers. TCRdb redid the calling of the PCR reads with MiXCR, one entry per CDR3 protein. The table has a few hundred thousand distinct CDR3 sequences, around 31% seen once. The sample consisted of blood. These receptors were taken from a girl younger than 18 with multiple sclerosis.

The chain couples TRBV29-1 to TRBJ2-3; D is unresolved. The CDR3 runs to 13 residues. Per the germline V gene, CDR1 is SQVTM and CDR2 is ANQGSEA. V dropped 6 bases and J dropped 0 bases, with 10 bases sitting between them. The CDR3 region has the DNA TGCAGCGTCGTAATCCACAGCACAGATACGCAGTATTTT. Its translation: CSVVIHSTDTQYF.

This clonotype was detected only a few times. The V and J genes are TRBV9 and TRBJ2-5, with D perhaps TRBD2 (7 bases). This CDR3 region has 15 residues. From germline, CDR1 is SGDLS and CDR2 YYNGEE. Trimming removed 0 bases from V and 5 bases from J, with 14 bases in between. This chain's CDR3 is CASSVVGGPGETQYF. The CDR3 DNA reads TGTGCCAGCAGCGTAGTGGGGGGGCCCGGGGAGACCCAGTACTTC.

As to this clonotype: A single base separates this from a much larger clone, so it may be a read error. The missing conserved phenylalanine or tryptophan at the end of this CDR3 makes a read error likely. The genes are TRBV7-9 and TRBJ2-5; D is possibly TRBD1 (6 bases). The DNA end is a closer match to TRBJ2-7, so the J assignment may be wrong. The CDR3 totals 12 residues. In germline, CDR1 is SEHNR, CDR2 FQNEAQ (reference sequence). DNA for the CDR3: TGTGCCAGCAACAAACAGGGTTACGAGCAGTACTCC. Protein sequence: CASNKQGYEQYS.

This chain links TRBV20-1 with TRBJ2-5, with 9 nucleotides matching TRBD2. Trimming removed 4 bases from V and 6 bases from J; junction bases left unmatched: 12. The CDR3 has 15 amino acids. Germline loops: CDR1 DFQATT, CDR2 SNEGSKA (reference sequence). The CDR3: CSATLQRSGGQTQYF. The CDR3 coding sequence is TGCAGTGCTACCCTGCAAAGGAGCGGGGGGCAGACCCAGTACTTC.

This clonotype was counted between two and nine times. This clone may be a read error of a much larger clone one base away. This chain joins TRBV27 and TRBJ2-7; 7 nucleotides match TRBD2. The J call is in doubt because the DNA end fits TRBJ2-5 better. CDR3 length: 13 residues. Germline loops: CDR1 MNHEY, CDR2 SMNVEV (reference sequence). The DNA of the CDR3 is TGTGCCAGCAGATTACTGGGGGGGGAGACCCAGTACTTC. The encoded protein is CASRLLGGETQYF.

The chain links TRBV7-2 to TRBJ2-7; perhaps D is TRBD1 or TRBD2 (5 bases each). The germline V gene has CDR1 SGHTA and CDR2 FQGNSA. The CDR3 has 13 amino acids. Trimming shortened V by 5 bases and J by 6 bases, and 14 bases separated the two germline ends. The CDR3 protein is CASSQIRGGEQYF. The CDR3 region has the DNA TGTGCCAGCAGCCAGATTCGGGGCGGCGAGCAGTACTTC.

The chain couples TRBV15 to TRBJ2-2; D remains ambiguous. CDR3 size: 14 residues. CDR1 LNHNV and CDR2 YYDKDF come from the germline V gene (reference sequence). V lost 4 bases and J 4 bases, leaving 10 bases between the germline ends. This CDR3 is CATSKGPITGELFF. The CDR3 nucleotides are TGTGCCACCAGCAAAGGACCTATCACCGGGGAGCTGTTTTTT.

The chain is built from TRBV7-2 and TRBJ2-1; 10 bases fit TRBD2. V gave up 3 bases and J gave up 3 bases; unmatched junction bases: 5. This CDR3 spans 16 amino acids. Germline V gene lookup returns CDR1 SGHTA and CDR2 FQGNSA. CDR3 DNA: TGTGCCAGCAGCTTGCTCGGGACTAGCGACTACAATGAGCAGTTCTTC. It yields the protein CASSLLGTSDYNEQFF.

In this sample, this clonotype turned up a few times. The J gene is TRBJ1-1, the V gene TRBV6-6, with TRBD1 as a possible D gene (5 bases). The germline V gene encodes CDR1 MNHNY and CDR2 SVGAGI (reference sequence). V was trimmed by 7 bases and J by 5 bases, leaving 20 bases between them. The CDR3 runs 15 residues. The CDR3 DNA sequence: TGTGCCAGCACCTCTTCCGAGACAGTGGGGACTGAAGCTTTCTTT. Translated: CASTSSETVGTEAFF.

The chain uses TRBV6-1 and TRBJ2-1, with 7 nucleotides matching TRBD1. The V gene's germline CDR1 is MNHNS and CDR2 SASEGT. The ends lost 4 bases at V and 9 bases at J; junction bases unmatched: 9. The CDR3 consists of 14 residues. The CDR3 DNA sequence: TGTGCCAGCAGTGGAGCCGGGACAGTGAGTGAGCAGTTCTTC. The encoded protein is CASSGAGTVSEQFF.

This clonotype came up a few times. The V gene is TRBV2, the J gene TRBJ2-7; D is possibly TRBD1 or TRBD2 (6 bases each). The length of the CDR3 is 11 residues. Germline-derived CDR1 and CDR2 are SNHLY and FYNNEI. Trimming pared 2 bases from V and 11 bases from J, leaving 10 bases between. CDR3 protein: CASSESGAKYF. The CDR3 DNA follows: TGTGCCAGCAGTGAATCGGGGGCTAAGTACTTC.

The rearrangement links TRBV20-1 to TRBJ2-3; no reliable D call. The germline gives CDR1 DFQATT, CDR2 SNEGSKA (reference sequence). The CDR3 is 12 amino acids. Deletions cut 1 base from V and 4 bases from J, with 6 bases between. CDR3 loop: CSARVKSDTQYF. DNA of the CDR3: TGCAGTGCTAGAGTGAAGTCAGATACGCAGTATTTT.

This clonotype was seen a handful of times. The chain has TRBV5-6 and TRBJ2-3; D is possibly TRBD1 (6 bases). With 2 bases removed from V and 4 bases from J, the gap between germline ends came to 11 bases. The CDR3 sequence is 14 residues long. The germline gives CDR1 SGHDT, CDR2 YYEEEE. Here the CDR3 DNA reads TGTGCCAGCAGCTTTGGGAACAGGGCAGATACGCAGTATTTT. It encodes CASSFGNRADTQYF.

As concerns this clonotype: The junction departs from the called germline gene at one end, perhaps through a read error. The chain joins TRBV11-2 to TRBJ2-1; 14 nucleotides match TRBD2. The CDR3 covers 15 residues. The germline gives CDR1 SGHAT, CDR2 FQNNGV. The CDR3 coding sequence is TGTGCCAGCAACTTAGATCTGGGGACTAGCGGGGGAGCGTTCTTC. It is translated as CASNLDLGTSGGAFF.

This chain connects TRBV20-1 to TRBJ2-5, with TRBD2 identical over 10 bases. CDR3 length: 14 amino acids. V was clipped by 3 bases and J by 6 bases; unmatched bases: 7. Germline CDR1 DFQATT, CDR2 SNEGSKA (reference sequence). CDR3 coding DNA: TGCAGTGCTAGTTTAACTAGCGGGGCGAAGACCCAGTACTTC. Translation: CSASLTSGAKTQYF.

The chain recombines TRBV20-1 with TRBJ1-6; D not certain. There are 15 residues in the CDR3. Trimming shortened V by 2 bases and J by 8 bases, and 16 bases separated the two germline ends. Germline V gives CDR1 DFQATT, CDR2 SNEGSKA (reference sequence). The CDR3 is CSARSSGRGYSPLHF. CDR3 coding DNA: TGCAGTGCTAGAAGCTCAGGTCGAGGATATTCACCCCTCCACTTT.

This sequence joins TRBV3-1 and TRBJ1-2; 11 nucleotides agree with TRBD1. CDR3 length: 15 residues. J was trimmed by 2 bases and V by 3 bases; bases with no gene match: 2. Germline CDR1 is LGHDT and CDR2 is YNNKEL (reference sequence). The CDR3 region has the DNA TGTGCCAGCAGCCAGGGGACAGGGGGGAACTATGGCTACACCTTC. Protein: CASSQGTGGNYGYTF.

The rearrangement uses TRBV25-1 and TRBJ2-7; D gene ambiguous. The CDR3 loop spans 11 amino acids. Trimming removed 4 bases at V and 5 bases at J, with 6 bases between. CDR1 is MGHDK, CDR2 SYGVNS, per germline. This chain's CDR3 is CASSVAHEQYF. The CDR3 nucleotides are TGTGCCAGCAGTGTTGCCCACGAGCAGTACTTC.

The CDR3 region is CSAPLAGGMADHTDTQYF. The CDR3 nucleotides are TGCAGTGCCCCTCTAGCGGGGGGTATGGCCGATCACACAGATACGCAGTATTTT. The V gene is TRBV20-1, the J gene TRBJ2-3, with 11 positions matching TRBD2. Germline V gene sequence: CDR1 DFQATT, CDR2 SNEGSKA (reference sequence). The CDR3 contains 18 residues. Unmatched junction bases numbered 16, after V lost 6 bases and J lost 2 bases.

This clonotype was seen repeatedly, ten times or more. V gene TRBV4-1 combines with J gene TRBJ2-5, with D possibly being TRBD1 or TRBD2 (5 bases each). Germline CDR1 MGHRA, CDR2 YSYEKL. The V gene lost 4 bases and the J gene lost 5 bases, with 14 bases spanning the gap. This CDR3 has 14 residues. The DNA for the CDR3 is TGCGCCAGCAGCCCTTTGAGGGGCCGGGAGACCCAGTACTTC. Its translation is CASSPLRGRETQYF.

The table lists this clonotype with many counts. The rearrangement links TRBV7-9 to TRBJ1-1; D remains ambiguous. The germline V gene encodes CDR1 SEHNR and CDR2 FQNEAQ (reference sequence). The V end was cut by 1 base, the J end by 4 bases, with 10 bases between. The CDR3 has 14 amino acids. CDR3 region: CASSLVFEVTEAFF. The DNA for the CDR3 is TGTGCCAGCAGCTTAGTGTTCGAAGTCACTGAAGCTTTCTTT. The full variable domain, rest sourced from reference TRBV7-9 and TRBJ1-1, is DTGVSQNPRHKITKRGQNVTFRCDPISEHNRLYWYRQTLGQGPEFLTYFQNEAQLEKSRLLSDRFSAERPKGSFSTLEIQRTEQGDSAMYLCASSLVFEVTEAFFGQGTRLTVV.

This clonotype was seen a few times. The chain carries TRBV6-1 and TRBJ1-5; a weak D match, TRBD1 (5 bases). The germline CDR1 and CDR2 sequences are MNHNS and SASEGT. This CDR3 is 14 amino acids long. V was pared by 4 bases and J by 5 bases, with 12 bases between. This CDR3 is CASSGVDTYQPQHF. CDR3 nucleotides: TGTGCCAGCAGTGGAGTGGACACCTATCAGCCCCAGCATTTT.

This clonotype was picked up a small number of times. A read error may be the cause here, since a much bigger clone is one base away. The chain links TRBV11-2 to TRBJ2-5; D is undetermined. The germline V and J ends were trimmed by 3 bases and 7 bases, with 12 bases remaining between them. The CDR3 is made up of 13 amino acids. The germline V gene has CDR1 SGHAT and CDR2 FQNNGV. The CDR3 spells CASSFGEKGTQYF. The CDR3 DNA sequence: TGTGCCAGCAGCTTTGGGGAAAAAGGGACCCAGTACTTC.

The chain links TRBV2 to TRBJ1-2; unclear D gene. Trimming shortened V by 5 bases and J by 4 bases, and 5 bases separated the two germline ends. CDR3 length: 11 amino acids. CDR1 is SNHLY and CDR2 is FYNNEI in the germline V gene. The CDR3 DNA reads TGTGCCAGCAGTACAGCCTATGGCTACACCTTC. This gives the protein CASSTAYGYTF.

The chain has TRBV5-1 and TRBJ2-1, with 7 bases fitting TRBD1. V shed 2 bases, J shed 4 bases, and the junction held 6 bases outside the gene matches. This CDR3 region has 15 residues. Per the germline V gene, CDR1 is SGHRS and CDR2 is YFSETQ. The CDR3 is CASSFGQALYNEQFF. CDR3 in DNA: TGCGCCAGCAGCTTCGGACAGGCCCTTTACAATGAGCAGTTCTTC.

CDR3 residues: CASTHIPGRAGGSTDTQYF. The DNA for the CDR3 is TGTGCCAGCACCCATATCCCCGGGAGGGCGGGGGGATCTACAGATACGCAGTATTTT. The rearrangement uses TRBV7-9 and TRBJ2-3, with 8 bases identical to TRBD2. The V segment lost 7 bases and the J segment 3 bases; nucleotides outside the gene matches: 21. Germline CDR1 reads SEHNR; CDR2 reads FQNEAQ (reference sequence). CDR3 length: 19 amino acids. The variable domain in full, with the rest retrieved from reference TRBV7-9 and TRBJ2-3, is DTGVSQNPRHKITKRGQNVTFRCDPISEHNRLYWYRQTLGQGPEFLTYFQNEAQLEKSRLLSDRFSAERPKGSFSTLEIQRTEQGDSAMYLCASTHIPGRAGGSTDTQYFGPGTRLTVL.

The CDR3 here is CAISPDRDYGYTF. The DNA for the CDR3 is TGTGCCATCAGCCCCGACAGGGACTATGGCTACACCTTC. The chain links TRBV10-3 to TRBJ1-2; 7 positions agree with TRBD1. The J segment lost 3 bases and the V segment lost 6 bases, leaving 4 bases of the junction unmatched. Per germline, CDR1 ENHRY and CDR2 SYGVKD. The length of the CDR3 is 13 residues.

Only a few counts were recorded for this clonotype. The gene calls are TRBV10-3 and TRBJ2-1; D is possibly TRBD1 or TRBD2 (5 bases each). V was pared by 7 bases and J by 0 bases, with 13 bases between. Germline V gene data show CDR1 as ENHRY and CDR2 as SYGVKD. The CDR3 is made up of 15 amino acids. CDR3: CAITRDGLSYNEQFF. CDR3 bases: TGTGCCATCACTAGGGACGGACTCTCCTACAATGAGCAGTTCTTC.

A few counts support this clonotype. The chain uses TRBV20-1 and TRBJ2-1, with a tentative D call TRBD2 (5 bases). CDR3 length: 16 amino acids. Germline V gene data show CDR1 as DFQATT and CDR2 as SNEGSKA (reference sequence). Between the trimmed V and J ends, which lost 0 bases and 7 bases, there was a span of 19 bases. CDR3 amino acids: CSARDRRFGLANEQFF. The CDR3 region has the DNA TGCAGTGCTAGAGATCGACGGTTTGGACTCGCAAATGAGCAGTTCTTC.